Shown below are 4 T cell receptor beta chains from a single sample sequenced in a study of blood T cells in healthy people across ages (dated by TCRdb to between 2014 and 2017). The library was produced with 5' RACE. This sample was sequenced with an Illumina HiSeq 2500. A second roughly 7 to 11 cycle PCR used a sample-barcoded 5' primer and a J-beta primer mix. TCRdb handled the public reads itself, with Q25 trimming in fastp and clone calling in MiXCR, and kept productive beta chains. Each CDR3 protein gets just one entry, which takes the most common genes and DNA from the rows behind it. This sample comprises some 1.4 million distinct CDR3 sequences, roughly 40% of them detected only once. The ten largest make up roughly 8.2% of the sample. Material: blood. The receptor set was obtained from a woman between 18 and 29 years old in good health.

The rearrangement joins TRBV3-1 to TRBJ2-1; a possible D gene is TRBD2 (6 bases). CDR3 size: 15 residues. CDR1 is LGHDT, CDR2 YNNKEL, per germline (reference sequence). V was pared by 4 bases and J by 9 bases, with 19 bases between. Here the CDR3 reads CASSRTGLSHGEQFF. The CDR3 DNA follows: TGTGCCAGCAGCCGGACGGGACTGAGCCACGGTGAGCAGTTCTTC.

The chain links TRBV6-1 to TRBJ1-6; no clear D. This CDR3 comprises 13 residues. CDR1 and CDR2 from the germline V gene are MNHNS and SASEGT. The V gene lost 5 bases and the J gene lost 10 bases, with 12 bases spanning the gap. CDR3 protein: CASSHLGVSPLHF. The CDR3 DNA is TGTGCCAGCAGTCACCTTGGTGTGTCACCCCTCCACTTT.

The chain carries TRBV7-9 and TRBJ1-6, with 8 bases aligning to TRBD1. V shed 3 bases and J 6 bases; nucleotides not matched to a gene: 7. Germline V lookup: CDR1 SEHNR, CDR2 FQNEAQ (reference sequence). CDR3 length: 16 amino acids. The CDR3 region has the DNA TGTGCCAGCAGCTTTAACCCGGGACAGGTTAATTCACCCCTCCACTTT. As protein: CASSFNPGQVNSPLHF.

The chain recombines TRBV2 with TRBJ2-4; 7 nucleotides agree with TRBD2. The J call may not be correct, given that the DNA end is closer to TRBJ2-7. Per germline, CDR1 SNHLY and CDR2 FYNNEI. The CDR3 consists of 15 residues. CDR3 sequence reads: CASSELASGPYEQYF. In nucleotides, the CDR3 is TGTGCCAGCAGTGAATTGGCTAGCGGCCCCTACGAGCAGTACTTC.